Below, 2 T cell receptor beta chains from the same sample are listed, as sequenced in a study of cytomegalovirus exposure and HLA in healthy donors. Primers included in the PCR were 60 Vbeta and 13 Jbeta primers. TCRdb keeps only in-frame clones here, not all; method: immunoSEQ multiplex PCR. The sample carries 200,000 or so clones, roughly 84% recorded once. What was sequenced was PBMCs. Receptors originate from a boy younger than 10 in good health and CMV-seronegative.

V gene TRBV19 combines with J gene TRBJ1-1; TRBD1 is a possible D gene (5 bases). CDR1 and CDR2 (germline): LNHDA, SQIVND (reference sequence). Deletions cut 2 bases from V and 3 bases from J, with 13 bases between. The CDR3 has 15 residues. CDR3 DNA: TGTGCCAGTAGTATACAGGCAGGGCAGGACACTGAAGCTTTCTTT. Amino acid sequence: CASSIQAGQDTEAFF.

Turning to this clone: The germline gene is not matched at one end of the junction; a read error may be the cause. Other nucleotide sequences in the sample specify the same CDR3. J is TRBJ2-7 and V is TRBV29-1, with D uncertain. Germline V CDR1 and CDR2: SQVTM, ANQGSEA. The CDR3 totals 10 residues. CDR3 sequence (DNA): TGCAGCGTCGAAGATCGCGAGCAGTACTTC. Encoded protein: CSVEDREQYF.